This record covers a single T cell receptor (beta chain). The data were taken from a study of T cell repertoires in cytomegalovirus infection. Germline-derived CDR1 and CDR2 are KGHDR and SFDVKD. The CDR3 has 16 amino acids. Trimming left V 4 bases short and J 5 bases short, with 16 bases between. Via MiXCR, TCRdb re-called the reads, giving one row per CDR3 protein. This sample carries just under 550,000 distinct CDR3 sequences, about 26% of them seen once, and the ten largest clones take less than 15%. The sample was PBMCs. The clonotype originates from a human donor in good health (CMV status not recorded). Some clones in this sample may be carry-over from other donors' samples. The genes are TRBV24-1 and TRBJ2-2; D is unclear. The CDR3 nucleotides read TGTGCCACCAGTGACGCTCAAGGATATGGAACCGGGGAGCTGTTTTTT. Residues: CATSDAQGYGTGELFF.